Presented here are 31 T cell receptor beta chains from one specimen sequenced in a study of shared clonotypes between healthy human individuals. Measured with immunoSEQ multiplex PCR; TCRdb has only the in-frame clones, and not every one. The table lists a few hundred thousand clones, 90% to 98% of them singletons. Specimen: memory CD8+ T cells sorted from blood. Subset: CD45RO+ cells pooled with CCR7-negative TemRA cells. The receptors derive from a man aged 25-45 years in good health.

This chain links TRBV6-1 with TRBJ1-4; D unclear. The CDR3 consists of 16 residues. The ends were cut back, 2 bases at V and 8 bases at J, with 18 bases in the middle. Germline CDR1 reads MNHNS; CDR2 reads SASEGT. Here the CDR3 DNA reads TGTGCCAGCAGTGAAAGGTCGGCAGGAGATGGGGAAAAACTGTTTTTT. Its translation is CASSERSAGDGEKLFF.

This chain joins TRBV9 and TRBJ2-1, with 10 bases matching TRBD2. CDR3 size: 15 residues. V lost 3 bases to trimming and J lost 8 bases; unmatched junction nucleotides: 8. Germline V lookup: CDR1 SGDLS, CDR2 YYNGEE. DNA of the CDR3: TGTGCCAGCAGCGCCCCGGGACTAGCGAGTGATGAGCAGTTCTTC. Protein sequence: CASSAPGLASDEQFF.

V gene TRBV5-4 combines with J gene TRBJ2-5; no clear D gene. The CDR3 loop spans 12 amino acids. V lost 7 bases and J lost 1, with 8 bases in between. Germline V gene data show CDR1 as SGHNT and CDR2 as YYREEE (reference sequence). CDR3 region: CASGRSQETQYF. The CDR3 DNA is TGTGCCAGCGGTCGCAGCCAAGAGACCCAGTACTTC.

The CDR3 spells CASRRRDYGYTF. The CDR3 nucleotides read TGTGCCAGCAGGAGGAGGGACTATGGCTACACCTTC. This rearrangement joins TRBV28 to TRBJ1-2, with D unresolved. The CDR3 is 12 residues long. With 6 bases removed from V and 3 bases from J, the gap between germline ends came to 8 bases. The germline CDR1 and CDR2 sequences are MDHEN and SYDVKM.

The genes are TRBV5-1 and TRBJ2-4; TRBD2 matches at 12 bases. Germline values: CDR1 SGHRS, CDR2 YFSETQ. The CDR3 runs to 16 residues. V lost 4 bases and J lost 6; bases outside the gene matches: 8. The CDR3 loop is CASSLTSGRLGNIQYF. The CDR3 DNA follows: TGCGCCAGCAGCCTGACTAGCGGGAGATTAGGAAACATTCAGTACTTC.

This clone showed up just a few times. The V and J genes are TRBV10-1 and TRBJ1-1, with a possible D match to TRBD1 (5 bases). The length of the CDR3 is 14 residues. Per the germline V gene, CDR1 is WNHNN and CDR2 is SYGVQD (reference sequence). V lost 5 bases to trimming and J lost 1 base, with 11 bases between them. The CDR3 loop is CASSLSQGNTEAFF. The CDR3 DNA follows: TGCGCCAGCAGTCTTTCCCAGGGGAACACTGAAGCTTTCTTT.

The chain combines TRBV7-2 with TRBJ2-5; D could derive from TRBD1 or TRBD2 (5 bases each). The V gene's germline CDR1 is SGHTA and CDR2 FQGNSA. CDR3 size: 13 residues. The V and J ends lost 5 bases and 10 bases respectively, with 17 bases between them. In nucleotides, the CDR3 is TGTGCCAGCAGCCCAGGTGGGGGAAGGGGCCAGTACTTC. Translated: CASSPGGGRGQYF.

J is TRBJ1-1 and V is TRBV5-1; D possibly corresponds to TRBD1 (5 bases). The germline V and J ends were trimmed by 4 bases and 1 base, with 8 bases remaining between them. This CDR3 contains 13 residues. In germline, CDR1 is SGHRS, CDR2 YFSETQ. CDR3 amino acids: CASSIDRNTEAFF. In nucleotides, the CDR3 is TGCGCCAGCAGCATAGACAGGAACACTGAAGCTTTCTTT.

V and J are TRBV5-1 and TRBJ1-3; no firm D call. The CDR3 has 15 residues. Looked up from germline, CDR1 is SGHRS and CDR2 is YFSETQ. Trimming shortened V by 0 bases and J by 0 bases, and 7 bases separated the two germline ends. As DNA, the CDR3 is TGCGCCAGCAGCTTGGGTGGGAGCTCTGGAAACACCATATATTTT. This gives the protein CASSLGGSSGNTIYF.

The V call is TRBV25-1, the J call TRBJ1-1, with D possibly matching TRBD1 (6 bases). V lost 4 bases and J 9 bases, leaving 12 bases between the germline ends. Germline V lookup: CDR1 MGHDK, CDR2 SYGVNS. The CDR3 totals 12 residues. The CDR3 loop reads CASSGEGQKAFF. CDR3 in DNA: TGTGCCAGCAGTGGGGAAGGACAGAAAGCTTTCTTT. The full variable domain, rest sourced from reference TRBV25-1 and TRBJ1-1, is EADIYQTPRYLVIGTGKKITLECSQTMGHDKMYWYQQDPGMELHLIHYSYGVNSTEKGDLSSESTVSRIRTEHFPLTLESARPSHTSQYLCASSGEGQKAFFGQGTRLTVV.

This chain joins TRBV9 and TRBJ2-2; D not resolved. Between the trimmed V and J ends, which lost 0 bases and 0 bases, there was a span of 9 bases. The CDR3 consists of 16 residues. CDR1 and CDR2 from the germline V gene are SGDLS and YYNGEE. This CDR3 reads CASSVVANSNTGELFF. In nucleotides, the CDR3 is TGTGCCAGCAGCGTAGTAGCCAACTCGAACACCGGGGAGCTGTTTTTT.

The rearrangement joins TRBV18 to TRBJ2-3; TRBD2 aligns across 7 bases. V shed 0 bases, J shed 0 bases, and the junction held 0 bases outside the gene matches. Per the germline V gene, CDR1 is KGHSH and CDR2 is LQKENI. This CDR3 contains 15 residues. The CDR3 DNA follows: TGTGCCAGCTCACCACCTAGCGGGAGCACAGATACGCAGTATTTT. Protein: CASSPPSGSTDTQYF.

The chain links TRBV7-2 to TRBJ2-5; D remains ambiguous. The V gene's germline CDR1 is SGHTA and CDR2 FQGNSA. V lost 5 bases and J lost 0, with 19 bases in between. CDR3 length equals 17 residues. The CDR3 is CASSQKGPTRYQETQYF. The CDR3 DNA sequence: TGTGCCAGCAGCCAAAAGGGCCCCACACGGTACCAAGAGACCCAGTACTTC.

This rearrangement joins TRBV6-5 to TRBJ2-7; the D is unclear. Between the trimmed V and J ends, which lost 8 bases and 7 bases, there was a span of 12 bases. Germline CDR1 reads MNHEY; CDR2 reads SVGAGI. This CDR3 comprises 11 residues. CDR3 sequence (DNA): TGTGCCAGCTCGTATCGCAGAGAGCAGTACTTC. It translates to CASSYRREQYF.

This clone has only a few counts. The rearrangement joins TRBV4-1 to TRBJ2-2, with 7 bases aligning to TRBD2. Losses at the gene ends were 2 bases for V and 6 bases for J; bases not matched to a gene: 18. Germline V gene lookup returns CDR1 MGHRA and CDR2 YSYEKL. This CDR3 is 19 amino acids long. The CDR3, as DNA: TGCGCCAGCAGCCAATACCCGTGGATTGCAGGGAGGGAAGCCGGGGAGCTGTTTTTT. Its translation: CASSQYPWIAGREAGELFF.

This rearrangement joins TRBV23-1 to TRBJ2-7; 8 positions match TRBD1. TRBV23-1 is labeled an ORF, and its function is uncertain. After removal of 6 bases from V and 2 bases from J, the junction contained 0 bases not matched to a gene. This CDR3 has 12 residues. The DNA for the CDR3 is TGCGCCAGCAGGGACAGGGCCTACGAGCAGTACTTC. Its protein is CASRDRAYEQYF.

The chain employs TRBV7-8 and TRBJ1-2; TRBD1 agrees at 8 bases. Germline CDR1 SGHVS, CDR2 FQNEAQ. This CDR3 has 14 residues. Trimming took 3 bases from V and 3 from J; bases not matched to a gene: 3. The CDR3 nucleotides read TGTGCCAGCAGCTTGACAGGGGACTACTATGGCTACACCTTC. Its translation is CASSLTGDYYGYTF.

The chain joins TRBV29-1 to TRBJ2-5, with 9 bases matching TRBD2. With V trimmed by 8 bases and J by 2 bases, 9 bases remained unmatched. This CDR3 comprises 14 residues. CDR1 SQVTM and CDR2 ANQGSEA come from the germline V gene. CDR3 amino acids: CSSSTSGLQETQYF. As DNA, the CDR3 is TGCAGCTCCTCGACTAGCGGCCTTCAAGAGACCCAGTACTTC. The variable domain in full, completed from reference TRBV29-1 and TRBJ2-5, reads SAVISQKPSRDICQRGTSLTIQCQVDSQVTMMFWYRQQPGQSLTLIATANQGSEATYESGFVIDKFPISRPNLTFSTLTVSNMSPEDSSIYLCSSSTSGLQETQYFGPGTRLLVL.

The rearrangement links TRBV28 to TRBJ2-7, with 8 bases aligning to TRBD2. The CDR3 covers 15 residues. The V gene end was trimmed by 1 base and the J gene end by 0 bases; junction bases not matched to a gene: 2. CDR1 is MDHEN, CDR2 SYDVKM, per germline. In DNA, the CDR3 is TGTGCCAGCAGTTTATCGGGAGGGAGCTCCTACGAGCAGTACTTC. Protein: CASSLSGGSSYEQYF.

This clone was seen just once. The rearrangement uses TRBV7-6 and TRBJ1-2; D perhaps matches TRBD1 (5 bases). Trimming pared 4 bases from V and 6 bases from J, leaving 15 bases between. The CDR3 is 14 residues long. CDR1 SGHVS and CDR2 FNYEAQ come from the germline V gene. The CDR3 sequence: CASSSAQGKDGYTF. The CDR3 nucleotides read TGTGCCAGCAGCTCCGCCCAGGGAAAGGATGGCTACACCTTC.

The chain joins TRBV7-3 to TRBJ2-2; 7 bases are shared with TRBD2. With 5 bases clipped from V and 1 base from J, the junction kept 4 bases outside the gene matches. The CDR3 is 15 residues long. Germline V gives CDR1 SGHTA, CDR2 FQGTGA. This chain's CDR3 is CASSQSGMNTGELFF. CDR3 sequence (DNA): TGTGCCAGCAGCCAGAGCGGGATGAACACCGGGGAGCTGTTTTTT.

The chain couples TRBV11-2 to TRBJ1-1; possible D gene TRBD1, 6 bases. V was trimmed by 3 bases and J by 0 bases, leaving 11 bases between them. From germline, CDR1 is SGHAT and CDR2 FQNNGV. This CDR3 contains 15 residues. The CDR3 region has the DNA TGTGCCAGCAGCTTCTCCGGGACACTGAACACTGAAGCTTTCTTT. The encoded protein is CASSFSGTLNTEAFF.

The V gene is TRBV13, the J gene TRBJ2-4, with D possibly being TRBD1 or TRBD2 (5 bases each). V was trimmed by 0 bases and J by 0 bases, leaving 9 bases between them. Per the germline V gene, CDR1 is PRHDT and CDR2 is FYEKMQ (reference sequence). The CDR3 is made up of 16 amino acids. This CDR3 is CASSLGGPLAKNIQYF. CDR3 DNA: TGTGCCAGCAGCTTAGGGGGACCCCTAGCCAAAAACATTCAGTACTTC.

V usage is TRBV19 and J usage is TRBJ2-3; 14 positions match TRBD2. The J segment lost 8 bases and the V segment lost 3 bases, leaving 1 base of the junction unmatched. The germline V gene has CDR1 LNHDA and CDR2 SQIVND (reference sequence). The CDR3 loop spans 14 amino acids. For the CDR3, the DNA is TGTGCCAGTAGTATGGGACTAGCGGGAGTTACGCAGTATTTT. Translation: CASSMGLAGVTQYF.

This chain uses TRBV5-1 with TRBJ2-5; D not certain. There are 12 residues in the CDR3. CDR1 is SGHRS, CDR2 YFSETQ, per germline. Trimming cost V 4 bases and J 0 bases, with 4 bases left between them. The CDR3 protein is CASSKDQETQYF. In DNA, the CDR3 is TGCGCCAGCAGCAAGGACCAAGAGACCCAGTACTTC.

Remarks on this clone: The same CDR3 is also encoded by other DNA sequences in this sample. The chain has TRBV19 and TRBJ2-7; possibly TRBD2 for D (5 bases). In germline, CDR1 is LNHDA, CDR2 SQIVND (reference sequence). The V gene lost 3 bases and the J gene lost 2 bases, with 11 bases spanning the gap. This CDR3 spans 14 amino acids. The CDR3 here is CASSILAGPYEQYF. CDR3 coding DNA: TGTGCCAGTAGTATTCTCGCGGGTCCCTACGAGCAGTACTTC. Drawing the rest from reference TRBV19 and TRBJ2-7, the complete variable domain is DGGITQSPKYLFRKEGQNVTLSCEQNLNHDAMYWYRQDPGQGLRLIYYSQIVNDFQKGDIAEGYSVSREKKESFPLTVTSAQKNPTAFYLCASSILAGPYEQYFGPGTRLTVT.

The chain is built from TRBV5-6 and TRBJ2-4, with D perhaps matching TRBD2 (5 bases). CDR1 is SGHDT and CDR2 is YYEEEE in the germline V gene. This CDR3 has 15 residues. The V end was cut by 2 bases, the J end by 1 base, with 10 bases between. The DNA for the CDR3 is TGTGCCAGCAGCTTCCAGACGGGGGCCAAAAACATTCAGTACTTC. Translating gives CASSFQTGAKNIQYF.

The chain recombines TRBV19 with TRBJ1-2; no firm D call. Germline loops: CDR1 LNHDA, CDR2 SQIVND (reference sequence). The ends were cut back, 2 bases at V and 0 bases at J, with 19 bases in the middle. This CDR3 is built from 18 residues. The CDR3 is CASSIYTAGGTTNYGYTF. DNA for the CDR3: TGTGCCAGTAGTATATATACGGCAGGCGGTACGACTAACTATGGCTACACCTTC. The whole variable domain, filled in from reference TRBV19 and TRBJ1-2, reads DGGITQSPKYLFRKEGQNVTLSCEQNLNHDAMYWYRQDPGQGLRLIYYSQIVNDFQKGDIAEGYSVSREKKESFPLTVTSAQKNPTAFYLCASSIYTAGGTTNYGYTFGSGTRLTVV.

The rearrangement uses TRBV5-6 and TRBJ1-5; D may be TRBD1 (5 bases). This CDR3 comprises 13 residues. Trimming pared 6 bases from V and 0 bases from J, leaving 7 bases between. Germline V gene sequence: CDR1 SGHDT, CDR2 YYEEEE. CDR3 DNA: TGTGCCAGCACGAGGGGTAGCAATCAGCCCCAGCATTTT. Its translation: CASTRGSNQPQHF.

The gene calls are TRBV7-9 and TRBJ2-7, with 14 positions matching TRBD2. CDR3 length: 14 residues. The germline CDR1 and CDR2 sequences are SEHNR and FQNEAQ (reference sequence). With V trimmed by 5 bases and J by 6 bases, 3 bases remained unmatched. This CDR3 reads CASSPGTSGSEQYF. CDR3 in DNA: TGTGCCAGCAGCCCCGGGACTAGCGGGAGCGAGCAGTACTTC.

This CDR3 reads CASSDGGLANNEQFF. The CDR3 DNA follows: TGTGCCAGCAGTGATGGGGGACTAGCCAACAATGAGCAGTTCTTC. The V call is TRBV2, the J call TRBJ2-1; 9 bases match TRBD2. V lost 3 bases to trimming and J lost 5 bases; unmatched junction nucleotides: 5. The CDR3 is 15 amino acids. The germline CDR1 and CDR2 sequences are SNHLY and FYNNEI. Filled out from reference TRBV2 and TRBJ2-1, the complete variable domain reads EPEVTQTPSHQVTQMGQEVILRCVPISNHLYFYWYRQILGQKVEFLVSFYNNEISEKSEIFDDQFSVERPDGSNFTLKIRSTKLEDSAMYFCASSDGGLANNEQFFGPGTRLTVL.